Listed below are T cell receptor beta chains from one sample, sequenced in a study of graft-versus-host responses after intestinal transplantation. Measured with immunoSEQ multiplex PCR; TCRdb has only the in-frame clones, and not every one. The sample includes roughly 40,000 clones, just over 90% of them seen just once. This specimen was PBMCs, taken nearly 750 days after intestinal transplantation. These receptors were taken from a human patient who received an intestinal transplant, so some T cells may come from the graft donor. The CDR3 runs from the conserved cysteine through the conserved F or W. A D gene is named only where the DNA matches it firmly. Rows may omit the clone size; those that give it use once, few, many or a size class.

>TRBD1|TRBV25-1|few|TRBJ1-6
CASSAGTGHSPLHF
TGTGCCAGCAGTGCCGGGACAGGCCATTCACCCCTCCACTTT
>-|TRBV19|once|TRBJ1-2
CASSISSRGFNYGYTF
TGTGCCAGTAGTATTAGCTCCAGGGGATTTAACTATGGCTACACCTTC
>TRBD2|TRBV11-3|-|TRBJ2-1
CASSLGGGRGRRNEQFF
TGTGCCAGCAGCTTAGGAGGAGGGAGGGGTCGGAGGAATGAGCAGTTCTTC
>-|TRBV6-1|-|TRBJ2-7
CASSTGQYYEQYF
TGTGCCAGCAGTACGGGCCAATACTACGAGCAGTACTTC
>TRBD2|TRBV28|-|TRBJ2-7
CASSLSPSGGAYEQYF
TGTGCCAGCAGTTTATCCCCTAGCGGAGGGGCCTACGAGCAGTACTTC
>-|TRBV11-2|-|TRBJ2-7
CASSLWGRANYEQYF
TGTGCCAGCAGCTTATGGGGGCGGGCGAACTACGAGCAGTACTTC
>-|TRBV27|-|TRBJ1-5
CASSLTGYSNQPQHF
TGTGCCAGCAGTTTGACGGGGTATAGCAATCAGCCCCAGCATTTT
>-|TRBV7-2|-|TRBJ2-5
CASSLERGETQYF
TGTGCCAGCAGTCTAGAGAGGGGAGAGACCCAGTACTTC
>TRBD1|TRBV19|-|TRBJ2-7
CASSLTPPGTGPYEQYF
TGTGCCAGTAGCTTAACCCCGCCCGGGACAGGGCCCTACGAGCAGTACTTC
>TRBD1|TRBV5-6|-|TRBJ1-1
CASSYRDRERAFF
TGTGCCAGCAGCTACCGGGACAGAGAAAGAGCTTTCTTT